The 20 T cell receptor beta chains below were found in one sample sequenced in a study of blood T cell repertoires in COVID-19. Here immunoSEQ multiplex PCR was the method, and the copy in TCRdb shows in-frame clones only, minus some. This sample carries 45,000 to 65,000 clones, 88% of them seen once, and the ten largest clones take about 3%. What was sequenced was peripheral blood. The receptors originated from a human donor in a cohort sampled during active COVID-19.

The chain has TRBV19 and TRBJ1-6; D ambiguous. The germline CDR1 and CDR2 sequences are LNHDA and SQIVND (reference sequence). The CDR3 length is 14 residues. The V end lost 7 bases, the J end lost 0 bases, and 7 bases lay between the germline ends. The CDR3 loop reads CASTFSSYNSPLHF. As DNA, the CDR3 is TGTGCCAGTACCTTCAGCTCCTATAATTCACCCCTCCACTTT. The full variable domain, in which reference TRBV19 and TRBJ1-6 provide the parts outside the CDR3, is DGGITQSPKYLFRKEGQNVTLSCEQNLNHDAMYWYRQDPGQGLRLIYYSQIVNDFQKGDIAEGYSVSREKKESFPLTVTSAQKNPTAFYLCASTFSSYNSPLHFGNGTRLTVT.

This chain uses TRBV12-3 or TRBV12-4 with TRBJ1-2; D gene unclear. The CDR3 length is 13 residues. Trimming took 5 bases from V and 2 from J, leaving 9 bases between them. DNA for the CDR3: TGTGCCAGCAGTCCTGCACAGAACTATGGCTACACCTTC. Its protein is CASSPAQNYGYTF.

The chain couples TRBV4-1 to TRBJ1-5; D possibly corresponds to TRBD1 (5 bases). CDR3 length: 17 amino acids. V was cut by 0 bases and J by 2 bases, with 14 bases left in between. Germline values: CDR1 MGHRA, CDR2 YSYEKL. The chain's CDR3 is CASSQERVGGGNQPQHF. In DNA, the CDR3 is TGCGCCAGCAGCCAAGAGAGGGTTGGGGGGGGCAATCAGCCCCAGCATTTT.

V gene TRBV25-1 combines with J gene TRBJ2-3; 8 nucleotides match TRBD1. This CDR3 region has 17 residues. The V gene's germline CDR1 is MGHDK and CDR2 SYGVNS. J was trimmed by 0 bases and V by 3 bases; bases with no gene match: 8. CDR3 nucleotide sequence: TGTGCCAGCAGTGAGGGCAGGGGGCGAACCAGCACAGATACGCAGTATTTT. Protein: CASSEGRGRTSTDTQYF.

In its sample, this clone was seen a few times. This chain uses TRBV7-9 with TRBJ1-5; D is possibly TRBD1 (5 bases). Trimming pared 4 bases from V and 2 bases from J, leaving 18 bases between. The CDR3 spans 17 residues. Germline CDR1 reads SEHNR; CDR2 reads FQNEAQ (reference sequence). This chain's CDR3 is CASSSFGQGRGNQPQHF. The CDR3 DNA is TGTGCCAGCAGCTCATTTGGGCAGGGTAGGGGCAATCAGCCCCAGCATTTT.

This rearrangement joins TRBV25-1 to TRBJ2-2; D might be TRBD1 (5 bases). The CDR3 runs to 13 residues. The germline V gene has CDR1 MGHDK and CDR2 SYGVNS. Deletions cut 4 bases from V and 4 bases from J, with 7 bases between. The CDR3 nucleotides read TGTGCCAGCAGTGTCAGGGTCACCGGGGAGCTGTTTTTT. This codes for CASSVRVTGELFF.

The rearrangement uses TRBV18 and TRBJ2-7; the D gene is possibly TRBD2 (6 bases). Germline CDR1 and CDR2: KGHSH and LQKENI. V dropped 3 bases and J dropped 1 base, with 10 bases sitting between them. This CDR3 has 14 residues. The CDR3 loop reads CASSPSGESYEQYF. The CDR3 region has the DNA TGTGCCAGCTCACCCTCGGGGGAGTCCTACGAGCAGTACTTC.

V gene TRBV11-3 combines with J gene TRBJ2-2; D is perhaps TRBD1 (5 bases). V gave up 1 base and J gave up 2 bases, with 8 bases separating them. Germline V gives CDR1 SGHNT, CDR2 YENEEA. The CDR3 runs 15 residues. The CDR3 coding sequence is TGTGCCAGCAGCTTAGGACAGAGAAACACCGGGGAGCTGTTTTTT. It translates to CASSLGQRNTGELFF.

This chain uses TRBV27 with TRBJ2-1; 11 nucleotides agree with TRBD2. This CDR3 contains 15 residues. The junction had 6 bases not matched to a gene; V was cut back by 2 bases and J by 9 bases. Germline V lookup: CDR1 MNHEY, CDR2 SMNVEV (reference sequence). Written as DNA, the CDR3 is TGTGCCAGCAGTTTAATTAGCGGGGGGGCTGGTGAGCAGTTCTTC. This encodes CASSLISGGAGEQFF.

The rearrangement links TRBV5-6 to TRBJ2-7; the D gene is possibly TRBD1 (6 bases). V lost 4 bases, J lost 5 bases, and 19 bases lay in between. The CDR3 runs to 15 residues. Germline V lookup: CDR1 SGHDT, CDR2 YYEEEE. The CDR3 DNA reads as TGTGCCAGCAGCACAACAGGGTATGGGGACCACGAGCAGTACTTC. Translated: CASSTTGYGDHEQYF. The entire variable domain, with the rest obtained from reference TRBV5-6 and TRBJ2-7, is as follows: DAGVTQSPTHLIKTRGQQVTLRCSPKSGHDTVSWYQQALGQGPQFIFQYYEEEERQRGNFPDRFSGHQFPNYSSELNVNALLLGDSALYLCASSTTGYGDHEQYFGPGTRLTVT.

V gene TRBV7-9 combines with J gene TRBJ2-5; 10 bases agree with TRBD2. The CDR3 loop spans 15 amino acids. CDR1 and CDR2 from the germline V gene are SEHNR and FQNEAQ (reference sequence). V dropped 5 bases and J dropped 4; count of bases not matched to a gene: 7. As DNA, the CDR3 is TGTGCCAGCAGCCCAGCGGGAGGGCCTTTAGAGACCCAGTACTTC. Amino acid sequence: CASSPAGGPLETQYF.

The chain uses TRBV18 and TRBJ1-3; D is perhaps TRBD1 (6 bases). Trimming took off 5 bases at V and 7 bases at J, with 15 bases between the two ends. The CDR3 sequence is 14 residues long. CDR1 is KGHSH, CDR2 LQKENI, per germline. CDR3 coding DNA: TGTGCCAGCTCATCTGGACAGCAGAGTAACACCATATATTTT. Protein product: CASSSGQQSNTIYF.

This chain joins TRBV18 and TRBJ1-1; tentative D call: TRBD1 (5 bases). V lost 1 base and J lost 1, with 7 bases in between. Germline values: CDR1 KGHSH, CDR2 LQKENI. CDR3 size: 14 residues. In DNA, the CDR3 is TGTGCCAGCTCACCACGACAGACGAACACTGAAGCTTTCTTT. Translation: CASSPRQTNTEAFF.

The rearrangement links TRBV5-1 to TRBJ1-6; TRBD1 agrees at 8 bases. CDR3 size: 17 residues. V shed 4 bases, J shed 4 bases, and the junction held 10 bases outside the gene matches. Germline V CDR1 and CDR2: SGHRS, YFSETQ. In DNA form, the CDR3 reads TGCGCCAGCAGCGTTGCAGGGGGCAATGTATATAATTCACCCCTCCACTTT. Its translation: CASSVAGGNVYNSPLHF.

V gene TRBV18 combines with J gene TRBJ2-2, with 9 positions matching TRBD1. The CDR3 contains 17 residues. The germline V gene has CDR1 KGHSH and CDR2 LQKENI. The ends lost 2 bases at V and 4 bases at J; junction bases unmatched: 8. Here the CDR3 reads CASSPTTPGQGTGELFF. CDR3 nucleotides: TGTGCCAGCTCACCAACCACCCCGGGACAGGGCACCGGGGAGCTGTTTTTT.

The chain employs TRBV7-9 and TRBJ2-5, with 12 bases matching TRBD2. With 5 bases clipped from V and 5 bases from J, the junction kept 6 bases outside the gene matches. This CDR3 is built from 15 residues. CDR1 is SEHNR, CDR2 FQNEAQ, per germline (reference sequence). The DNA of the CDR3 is TGTGCCAGCAGCCCACGACTAGCGGGAGTTGAGACCCAGTACTTC. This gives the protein CASSPRLAGVETQYF.

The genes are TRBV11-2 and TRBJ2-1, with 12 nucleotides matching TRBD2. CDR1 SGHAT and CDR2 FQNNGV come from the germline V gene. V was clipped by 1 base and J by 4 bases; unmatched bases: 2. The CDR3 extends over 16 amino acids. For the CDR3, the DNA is TGTGCCAGCAGCTTAGTCGGACTAGCGGGGTACAATGAGCAGTTCTTC. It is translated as CASSLVGLAGYNEQFF.

CDR3 sequence reads: CASSNGLGNQPQHF. CDR3 nucleotides: TGTGCCAGCAGCAATGGCCTGGGCAATCAGCCCCAGCATTTT. The chain has TRBV21-1 and TRBJ1-5; TRBD1, the D gene given by the table, was not confirmed from the DNA. TRBV21-1 is a listed pseudogene. The CDR3 consists of 14 residues.

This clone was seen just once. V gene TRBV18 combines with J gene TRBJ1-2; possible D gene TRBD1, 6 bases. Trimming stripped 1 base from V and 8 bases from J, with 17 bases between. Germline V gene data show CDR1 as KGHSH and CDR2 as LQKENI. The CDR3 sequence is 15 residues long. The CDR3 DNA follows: TGTGCCAGCTCACCACAAGAAATTACAGGGAACGGCTACACCTTC. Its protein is CASSPQEITGNGYTF.

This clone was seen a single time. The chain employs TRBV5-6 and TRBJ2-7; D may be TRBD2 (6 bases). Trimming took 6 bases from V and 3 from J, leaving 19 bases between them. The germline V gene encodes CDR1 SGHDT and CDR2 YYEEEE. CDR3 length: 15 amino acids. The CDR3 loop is CASNRRLGGFYEQYF. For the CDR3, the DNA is TGTGCCAGCAACAGGCGGCTGGGGGGTTTCTACGAGCAGTACTTC.